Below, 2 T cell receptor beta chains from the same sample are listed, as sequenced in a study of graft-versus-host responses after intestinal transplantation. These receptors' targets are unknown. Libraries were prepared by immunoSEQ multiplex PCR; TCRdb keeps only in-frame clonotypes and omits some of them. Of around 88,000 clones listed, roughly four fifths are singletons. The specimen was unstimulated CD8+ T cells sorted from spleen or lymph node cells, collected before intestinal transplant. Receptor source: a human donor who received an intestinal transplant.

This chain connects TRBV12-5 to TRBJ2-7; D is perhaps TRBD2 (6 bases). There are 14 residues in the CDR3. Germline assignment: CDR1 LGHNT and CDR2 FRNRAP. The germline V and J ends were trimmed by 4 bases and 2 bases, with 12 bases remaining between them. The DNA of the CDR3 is TGTGCTAGTGGTTCGGGGACTGTCACCTACGAGCAGTACTTC. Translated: CASGSGTVTYEQYF.

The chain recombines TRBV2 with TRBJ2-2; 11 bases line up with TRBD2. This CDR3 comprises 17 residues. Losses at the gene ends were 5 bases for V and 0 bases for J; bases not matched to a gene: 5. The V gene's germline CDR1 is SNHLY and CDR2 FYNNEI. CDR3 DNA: TGTGCCAGCAGTCCTTCGGGACTAGCGGCGAACACCGGGGAGCTGTTTTTT. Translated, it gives CASSPSGLAANTGELFF. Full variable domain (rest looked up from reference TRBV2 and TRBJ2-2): EPEVTQTPSHQVTQMGQEVILRCVPISNHLYFYWYRQILGQKVEFLVSFYNNEISEKSEIFDDQFSVERPDGSNFTLKIRSTKLEDSAMYFCASSPSGLAANTGELFFGEGSRLTVL.